This T cell receptor (beta chain) derives from a study of blood T cell repertoires in COVID-19. Overall study context: COVID-19 samples collected from the United States, Italy and Spain covered acute and convalescent phases. T cells, B-cell-depleted T cells, or PBMCs supplied cDNA or gDNA.

In the original analysis: Reference gene primers were amplified, and this amplification served to estimate nucleated cell counts. Data came from immunoSEQ multiplex PCR; TCRdb stores just in-frame clones and leaves some out. D and trimming come from the DNA, and the V and J calls and clone size come from that table. The profile shows fewer than 110,000 clones, nearly 85% of them singletons. Trimming pared 4 bases from V and 2 bases from J, leaving 5 bases between. The CDR3 has 12 residues. From germline, CDR1 is SGHRS and CDR2 YFSETQ. This chain joins TRBV5-1 and TRBJ2-3; D remains ambiguous. The specimen was peripheral blood. The clonotype was recovered from a human donor in a cohort sampled during active or convalescent COVID-19. Here the CDR3 DNA reads TGCGCCAGCAGCACCTACACAGATACGCAGTATTTT. It is translated as CASSTYTDTQYF.